Presented here are 32 T cell receptor beta chains from one specimen sequenced in a study of cytomegalovirus exposure and HLA in healthy donors. The PCR was carried out with 60 Vbeta primers and 13 Jbeta primers. Libraries were prepared by immunoSEQ multiplex PCR; TCRdb keeps only in-frame clonotypes and omits some of them. The table includes about 190,000 clones, over 60% detected once. Sequencing was performed on PBMCs. The receptor set was obtained from a man aged 25 to 40 in good health and CMV-seropositive.

The CDR3 sequence: CASSQDPASGRDSTDTQYF. The CDR3 DNA reads as TGCGCCAGCAGCCAAGATCCGGCTAGCGGGAGGGACAGCACAGATACGCAGTATTTT. The genes are TRBV4-3 and TRBJ2-3, with 12 nucleotides matching TRBD2. The CDR3 sequence is 19 residues long. Per germline, CDR1 LGHNA and CDR2 YSLEER. Trimming removed 0 bases from V and 0 bases from J; junction bases left unmatched: 7.

This chain connects TRBV9 to TRBJ2-3; TRBD2 matches 8 bases. Trimming took 3 bases from V and 1 from J; bases not matched to a gene: 13. This CDR3 is 18 amino acids long. CDR1 is SGDLS, CDR2 YYNGEE, per germline. DNA for the CDR3: TGTGCCAGCAGCGCGAGCGGGAGAGTGGATTTAGGCACAGATACGCAGTATTTT. This codes for CASSASGRVDLGTDTQYF.

This chain links TRBV30 with TRBJ1-2, with D possibly matching TRBD1 (6 bases). The CDR3 covers 15 residues. Germline values: CDR1 GTSNPN, CDR2 SVGIG (reference sequence). V lost 3 bases and J 2 bases, leaving 16 bases between the germline ends. CDR3 protein: CAWSPGGRSNYGYTF. As DNA, the CDR3 is TGTGCCTGGAGCCCGGGGGGGCGATCGAACTATGGCTACACCTTC.

Concerning this clone itself: The same CDR3 is also encoded by other DNA sequences in this sample. The V call is TRBV19, the J call TRBJ1-5; possible D gene TRBD1, 5 bases. CDR1 and CDR2 from the germline V gene are LNHDA and SQIVND (reference sequence). There are 14 residues in the CDR3. Trimming took 4 bases from V and 3 from J, leaving 10 bases between them. CDR3: CASSTDSLNQPQHF. CDR3 sequence (DNA): TGTGCCAGTAGTACTGACAGCCTCAATCAGCCCCAGCATTTT.

The chain links TRBV7-2 to TRBJ2-1; perhaps TRBD2 as D (5 bases). Trimming took off 1 base at V and 4 bases at J, with 14 bases between the two ends. Germline loops: CDR1 SGHTA, CDR2 FQGNSA. The CDR3 has 16 residues. In DNA, the CDR3 is TGTGCCAGCAGCTTAGTCAAGGGAGACCTATACAATGAGCAGTTCTTC. Translation gives CASSLVKGDLYNEQFF.

DNA of the CDR3: TGTGCCAGCAGCCCTAGGGGATCTAACACAGATACGCAGTATTTT. Translated: CASSPRGSNTDTQYF. The rearrangement joins TRBV28 to TRBJ2-3, with D possibly TRBD1 on 5 matching bases. Trimming removed 6 bases at V and 2 bases at J, with 15 bases between. Per germline, CDR1 MDHEN and CDR2 SYDVKM. CDR3 length: 15 residues.

The chain recombines TRBV2 with TRBJ1-5; D is undetermined. The CDR3 sequence is 14 residues long. The V end was cut by 3 bases, the J end by 3 bases, with 9 bases between. The germline V gene has CDR1 SNHLY and CDR2 FYNNEI. CDR3 in amino acids: CASSDTEINQPQHF. The CDR3 bases are TGTGCCAGCAGTGATACAGAGATCAATCAGCCCCAGCATTTT.

The chain couples TRBV7-9 to TRBJ2-5, with 9 bases that match TRBD1. CDR1 is SEHNR and CDR2 is FQNEAQ in the germline V gene (reference sequence). With 4 bases clipped from V and 7 bases from J, the junction kept 16 bases outside the gene matches. The CDR3 has 17 residues. CDR3 in amino acids: CASSYFSGTGTRGTQYF. CDR3 nucleotides: TGTGCCAGCAGCTACTTCTCCGGGACAGGGACCCGGGGGACCCAGTACTTC.

V gene TRBV2 combines with J gene TRBJ1-3; D possibly corresponds to TRBD1 (5 bases). From germline, CDR1 is SNHLY and CDR2 FYNNEI. Trimming took 6 bases from V and 8 from J, leaving 11 bases between them. The length of the CDR3 is 12 residues. CDR3 sequence reads: CASRIGADTIYF. CDR3 DNA: TGTGCCAGCAGGATAGGGGCCGACACCATATATTTT.

The chain joins TRBV6-5 to TRBJ2-7; maybe TRBD2 (5 bases). This CDR3 has 14 residues. Trimming removed 0 bases at V and 1 base at J, with 7 bases between. Germline V gene data show CDR1 as MNHEY and CDR2 as SVGAGI. CDR3 in DNA: TGTGCCAGCAGTTACTCGAGGGCGTCCTACGAGCAGTACTTC. Protein sequence: CASSYSRASYEQYF.

V usage is TRBV7-9 and J usage is TRBJ2-7; weak D call: TRBD1 (6 bases). Germline CDR1 SEHNR, CDR2 FQNEAQ (reference sequence). The CDR3 length is 16 residues. The germline V and J ends were trimmed by 3 bases and 3 bases, with 18 bases remaining between them. The CDR3 here is CASSFRATGTHYEQYF. CDR3 sequence (DNA): TGTGCCAGCAGCTTTAGGGCCACAGGGACCCACTACGAGCAGTACTTC. The full variable domain, completed using reference TRBV7-9 and TRBJ2-7, is DTGVSQNPRHKITKRGQNVTFRCDPISEHNRLYWYRQTLGQGPEFLTYFQNEAQLEKSRLLSDRFSAERPKGSFSTLEIQRTEQGDSAMYLCASSFRATGTHYEQYFGPGTRLTVT.

The chain joins TRBV28 to TRBJ2-7; 8 bases line up with TRBD1. This CDR3 comprises 16 residues. CDR1 is MDHEN and CDR2 is SYDVKM in the germline V gene. Unmatched junction bases numbered 15, after V lost 5 bases and J lost 6 bases. CDR3 DNA: TGTGCCAGCAGTCGGACAGGGCGGCGGCTGGTGGTCGAGCAGTACTTC. This gives the protein CASSRTGRRLVVEQYF.

The chain has TRBV7-3 and TRBJ1-4; D remains unclear. Germline-derived CDR1 and CDR2 are SGHTA and FQGTGA. This CDR3 comprises 10 residues. Between the trimmed V and J ends, which lost 2 bases and 12 bases, there was a span of 4 bases. CDR3 bases: TGTGCCAGCAGCTTATCCGAACTGTTTTTT. It yields the protein CASSLSELFF.

V and J are TRBV18 and TRBJ2-7, with D possibly TRBD2 on 8 matching bases. V was pared by 4 bases and J by 0 bases, with 22 bases between. The CDR3 totals 18 residues. Germline-derived CDR1 and CDR2 are KGHSH and LQKENI. The CDR3 DNA sequence: TGTGCCAGCTCACTAAGGGGGCTGAAGCGGGAGTCCTCCTACGAGCAGTACTTC. Translating it yields CASSLRGLKRESSYEQYF.

This clone was observed a few times. The chain employs TRBV7-2 and TRBJ2-7; 7 bases line up with TRBD2. This CDR3 is built from 13 residues. Germline lookup yields CDR1 SGHTA and CDR2 FQGNSA. Trimming cost V 2 bases and J 7 bases; bases outside gene matches: 5. CDR3 loop: CASSLSAGWEQYF. The CDR3 region has the DNA TGTGCCAGCAGCTTATCAGCGGGGTGGGAGCAGTACTTC.

The chain uses TRBV4-3 and TRBJ1-1, with 7 bases identical to TRBD1. V shed 4 bases, J shed 0 bases, and the junction held 5 bases outside the gene matches. Germline loops: CDR1 LGHNA, CDR2 YSLEER. CDR3 length: 15 residues. The CDR3 spells CASSLSTGVNTEAFF. CDR3 in DNA: TGCGCCAGCAGCCTATCAACAGGGGTGAACACTGAAGCTTTCTTT.

This chain links TRBV19 with TRBJ2-3; D remains unclear. This CDR3 spans 13 amino acids. Germline assignment: CDR1 LNHDA and CDR2 SQIVND (reference sequence). V shed 5 bases and J shed 5 bases, with 11 bases lying between them. In DNA, the CDR3 is TGTGCCAGTAGTCCAACGTACGGAGATACGCAGTATTTT. This codes for CASSPTYGDTQYF.

The V and J genes are TRBV6-4 and TRBJ2-1; 8 nucleotides agree with TRBD2. This CDR3 has 14 amino acids. Germline loops: CDR1 MRHNA, CDR2 SNTAGT. V gave up 2 bases and J gave up 10 bases; unmatched junction bases: 7. The CDR3 sequence: CASSDTSGRREQFF. In nucleotides, the CDR3 is TGTGCCAGCAGTGACACGAGCGGGAGACGCGAGCAGTTCTTC.

The chain recombines TRBV6-5 with TRBJ1-6; tentative D call: TRBD1 (5 bases). The ends were cut back, 6 bases at V and 8 bases at J, with 11 bases in the middle. The CDR3 length is 13 residues. Germline CDR1 is MNHEY and CDR2 is SVGAGI. The CDR3 region is CASRRGGDSPLHF. The CDR3 region has the DNA TGTGCCAGCAGGCGGGGAGGGGATTCACCCCTCCACTTT.

The J gene is TRBJ1-2, the V gene TRBV4-1; the D is unclear. The germline V and J ends were trimmed by 3 bases and 8 bases, with 19 bases remaining between them. CDR3 length: 15 amino acids. Looked up from germline, CDR1 is MGHRA and CDR2 is YSYEKL. CDR3 nucleotides: TGCGCCAGCAGCCACCCTGAGTCGGGGAGACGCGGCTACACCTTC. This sequence encodes CASSHPESGRRGYTF.

The rearrangement uses TRBV11-3 and TRBJ2-1, with 11 bases that match TRBD2. The CDR3 sequence is 17 residues long. The V gene end was trimmed by 5 bases and the J gene end by 7 bases; junction bases not matched to a gene: 13. Germline V gives CDR1 SGHNT, CDR2 YENEEA. The CDR3 nucleotides read TGTGCCAGCAGCCCTCGGGGACTAGCGGCTTCCTCGAATGAGCAGTTCTTC. Amino acid sequence: CASSPRGLAASSNEQFF. The whole variable domain, remainder taken from reference TRBV11-3 and TRBJ2-1, is EAGVVQSPRYKIIEKKQPVAFWCNPISGHNTLYWYLQNLGQGPELLIRYENEEAVDDSQLPKDRFSAERLKGVDSTLKIQPAELGDSAVYLCASSPRGLAASSNEQFFGPGTRLTVL.

The J gene is TRBJ1-5, the V gene TRBV19, with 10 bases aligning to TRBD1. Germline lookup yields CDR1 LNHDA and CDR2 SQIVND (reference sequence). This CDR3 has 19 residues. Losses at the gene ends were 4 bases for V and 1 base for J; bases not matched to a gene: 13. The CDR3 nucleotides read TGTGCCAGTAGTACGCGACAGGGGGCATATTGGCGCAGCAATCAGCCCCAGCATTTT. Translating gives CASSTRQGAYWRSNQPQHF.

The CDR3 spells CASSQRTSTDTQYF. The CDR3 DNA follows: TGTGCCAGCAGCCAACGGACTAGCACAGATACGCAGTATTTT. V usage is TRBV7-3 and J usage is TRBJ2-3, with D possibly being TRBD2 (5 bases). The CDR3 spans 14 residues. The V gene lost 5 bases and the J gene lost 0 bases, with 9 bases spanning the gap. The V gene's germline CDR1 is SGHTA and CDR2 FQGTGA.

This clone was counted between two and nine times. This chain uses TRBV27 with TRBJ1-1, with TRBD1 as a possible D gene (5 bases). The CDR3 is 13 amino acids. CDR1 and CDR2 from the germline V gene are MNHEY and SMNVEV (reference sequence). The V gene lost 4 bases and the J gene lost 2 bases, with 8 bases spanning the gap. For the CDR3, the DNA is TGTGCCAGCAGTTCGCAGGGAAACACTGAAGCTTTCTTT. Residues: CASSSQGNTEAFF.

This chain joins TRBV7-3 and TRBJ2-1, with TRBD2 matching over 9 bases. Losses at the gene ends were 4 bases for V and 8 bases for J; bases not matched to a gene: 9. The CDR3 is made up of 15 amino acids. In germline, CDR1 is SGHTA, CDR2 FQGTGA. This CDR3 reads CASSSAGGRMYEQFF. The CDR3 region has the DNA TGTGCCAGCAGCTCAGCGGGGGGCAGGATGTATGAGCAGTTCTTC.

V gene TRBV7-2 combines with J gene TRBJ2-2; weak D call: TRBD2 (7 bases). Germline CDR1 and CDR2: SGHTA and FQGNSA. V was pared by 2 bases and J by 6 bases, with 16 bases between. The CDR3 consists of 16 residues. DNA for the CDR3: TGTGCCAGCAGCTTACAGGCCACAGGGAGGGCCGGGGAGCTGTTTTTT. It specifies CASSLQATGRAGELFF.

This clone is categorized as medium-sized (0.01 to 0.1%). DNA of the CDR3: TGTGCCAGCATAACTAGCGGGGGATCAGATACGCAGTATTTT. Its translation: CASITSGGSDTQYF. The rearrangement links TRBV27 to TRBJ2-3, with TRBD2 matching 11 bases. The ends lost 7 bases at V and 4 bases at J; junction bases unmatched: 4. This CDR3 is built from 14 residues. Germline V gives CDR1 MNHEY, CDR2 SMNVEV (reference sequence).

V gene TRBV11-2 combines with J gene TRBJ1-4; D unresolved. V was trimmed by 8 bases and J by 7 bases, leaving 17 bases between them. This CDR3 region has 14 residues. Germline lookup yields CDR1 SGHAT and CDR2 FQNNGV. Written as DNA, the CDR3 is TGTGCCAGCTCGAGACTAGGCCCGGGTGAAAAACTGTTTTTT. Protein: CASSRLGPGEKLFF.

With regard to this clone: Compared with germline, one end of the junction differs, possibly owing to a read error. This chain joins TRBV7-7 and TRBJ2-5; 11 bases line up with TRBD1. The CDR3 is 15 residues long. The germline CDR1 and CDR2 sequences are SSHAT and FNYEAQ (reference sequence). CDR3 nucleotide sequence: TGTGCTAGCAGCCGGACAGGGGGCCGCGGAGAGACCCAGTACTTC. Protein sequence: CASSRTGGRGETQYF.

CDR3 protein: CASRQGASGNTIYF. CDR3 DNA: TGTGCCAGCCGACAGGGGGCCTCTGGAAACACCATATATTTT. The rearrangement joins TRBV7-9 to TRBJ1-3; TRBD1 matches at 10 bases. The CDR3 is 14 residues long. CDR1 and CDR2 (germline): SEHNR, FQNEAQ (reference sequence). V was pared by 8 bases and J by 0 bases, with 1 base of the junction left unmatched. Variable domain in full (rest from reference TRBV7-9 and TRBJ1-3): DTGVSQNPRHKITKRGQNVTFRCDPISEHNRLYWYRQTLGQGPEFLTYFQNEAQLEKSRLLSDRFSAERPKGSFSTLEIQRTEQGDSAMYLCASRQGASGNTIYFGEGSWLTVV.

The chain joins TRBV7-2 to TRBJ2-5; weak D call: TRBD1 (6 bases). From germline, CDR1 is SGHTA and CDR2 FQGNSA. V lost 6 bases, J lost 0 bases, and 14 bases lay in between. The length of the CDR3 is 15 residues. In nucleotides, the CDR3 is TGTGCCAGCAGTCCTCTAACAGGGAACCAAGAGACCCAGTACTTC. This gives the protein CASSPLTGNQETQYF.

The chain joins TRBV6-5 to TRBJ2-1; D gene unclear. The CDR3 length is 13 residues. The germline CDR1 and CDR2 sequences are MNHEY and SVGAGI. Trimming took 0 bases from V and 10 from J, leaving 10 bases between them. The chain's CDR3 is CASSYSGEKEQFF. CDR3 DNA sequence: TGTGCCAGCAGTTACTCGGGCGAAAAGGAGCAGTTCTTC.